These 29 T cell receptor beta chains originate from one sample sequenced in a study of cytomegalovirus exposure and HLA in healthy donors (TCRdb year 2017). Library prep was done by the immunoSEQ multiplex PCR assay. This immuneACCESS table, as held by TCRdb, lists in-frame sequences with V and J called but not all clones. Of the missing ones, under half trace to an unresolved V gene in checked studies; the others have no known cause. The sample contains some 310,000 clones, around 90% of them found a single time. The ten top clones hold around 0.96% of the sample. What was sequenced was PBMCs. The receptors come from a man younger than 40 in good health and CMV-seronegative.

Regarding this clone: Distinct nucleotide sequences in the sample also encode this CDR3. CDR3 in amino acids: CASRGGYEQYF. In DNA form, the CDR3 reads TGTGCCAGCAGGGGGGGCTACGAGCAGTACTTC. The chain joins TRBV27 to TRBJ2-7; D might be TRBD2 (6 bases). The V end was cut by 6 bases, the J end by 3 bases, with 6 bases between. Germline CDR1 reads MNHEY; CDR2 reads SMNVEV (reference sequence). The CDR3 is 11 amino acids.

The rearrangement joins TRBV2 to TRBJ1-1; D call uncertain. CDR3 length: 13 residues. Per germline, CDR1 SNHLY and CDR2 FYNNEI. Trimming left V 2 bases short and J 7 bases short, with 11 bases between. The CDR3 region has the DNA TGTGCCAGCAGTGAAAGTATGAGGATTGAAGCTTTCTTT. Protein sequence: CASSESMRIEAFF.

The chain has TRBV6-1 and TRBJ1-2, with D perhaps TRBD1 (6 bases). The V and J ends lost 4 bases and 2 bases respectively, with 11 bases between them. The CDR3 covers 14 residues. Germline values: CDR1 MNHNS, CDR2 SASEGT. CDR3 in amino acids: CASSVQGLNYGYTF. The CDR3 nucleotides are TGTGCCAGCAGTGTGCAGGGGCTAAACTATGGCTACACCTTC.

This chain joins TRBV5-6 and TRBJ1-2; D may be TRBD1 (5 bases). The CDR3 runs to 15 residues. Germline V gene data show CDR1 as SGHDT and CDR2 as YYEEEE. V dropped 3 bases and J dropped 10 bases, with 22 bases sitting between them. The CDR3 nucleotides read TGTGCCAGCAGCTCGGTCGCGGGAGAGGGGTTTGTCTACACCTTC. It codes for CASSSVAGEGFVYTF.

J is TRBJ2-7 and V is TRBV4-3, with D unresolved. V shed 0 bases and J shed 2 bases, with 14 bases lying between them. CDR3 length: 16 amino acids. Germline CDR1 is LGHNA and CDR2 is YSLEER. CDR3 sequence: CASSQDLVTETYEQYF. CDR3 in DNA: TGCGCCAGCAGCCAAGATCTTGTTACAGAAACCTACGAGCAGTACTTC.

The rearrangement uses TRBV5-1 and TRBJ1-1; maybe TRBD1 (6 bases). The CDR3 consists of 16 residues. Germline lookup yields CDR1 SGHRS and CDR2 YFSETQ. V lost 4 bases and J lost 0, with 16 bases in between. The CDR3 sequence is CASSPWTAIMNTEAFF. The CDR3 DNA reads as TGCGCCAGCAGCCCTTGGACAGCGATCATGAACACTGAAGCTTTCTTT.

Concerning this clone itself: The same CDR3 is also encoded by other DNA sequences in this sample. The chain is built from TRBV29-1 and TRBJ2-7; 8 bases line up with TRBD1. Germline V gene sequence: CDR1 SQVTM, CDR2 ANQGSEA. The CDR3 is 12 amino acids. V was pared by 7 bases and J by 3 bases, with 5 bases of the junction left unmatched. CDR3 sequence (DNA): TGCAGCGCTAGAACAGGGGGCTACGAGCAGTACTTC. Encoded protein: CSARTGGYEQYF.

In regard to this clone: This sample includes further DNA sequences coding for the same CDR3. The chain joins TRBV7-9 to TRBJ1-1; TRBD1 might be the D (5 bases). This CDR3 contains 15 residues. The germline V gene encodes CDR1 SEHNR and CDR2 FQNEAQ (reference sequence). V gave up 3 bases and J gave up 1 base, with 12 bases separating them. The CDR3 nucleotides are TGTGCCAGCAGCTTGCTGGGGCAGGGGAACACTGAAGCTTTCTTT. This gives the protein CASSLLGQGNTEAFF.

The chain links TRBV21-1 to TRBJ1-1; whether TRBD1, the table's D call, matches the DNA was not checked. TRBV21-1 is a recognized pseudogene. This CDR3 is built from 15 residues. For the CDR3, the DNA is TGTGCCAGCAGCAACCGAACAGGCCTGAACACTGAAGCTTTCTTT. Encoded protein: CASSNRTGLNTEAFF.

This clone was picked up one time. The genes are TRBV29-1 and TRBJ1-3; D not certain. Trimming removed 6 bases from V and 4 bases from J, with 13 bases in between. The CDR3 has 13 amino acids. Germline CDR1 is SQVTM and CDR2 is ANQGSEA. CDR3 DNA sequence: TGCAGCGTCGGGGAAGGGTCGGGAAACACCATATATTTT. Amino acid sequence: CSVGEGSGNTIYF.

The V and J genes are TRBV7-7 and TRBJ2-1; TRBD1 aligns across 7 bases. Germline V gene data show CDR1 as SSHAT and CDR2 as FNYEAQ (reference sequence). The CDR3 has 16 amino acids. Trimming cost V 5 bases and J 1 base; bases outside gene matches: 8. The CDR3 region is CASSITQTGSYNEQFF. CDR3 DNA: TGTGCCAGCAGCATTACCCAGACAGGGTCCTACAATGAGCAGTTCTTC.

This chain uses TRBV4-3 with TRBJ2-1, with a possible D match to TRBD2 (6 bases). The germline CDR1 and CDR2 sequences are LGHNA and YSLEER. Between the trimmed V and J ends, which lost 3 bases and 8 bases, there was a span of 11 bases. This CDR3 has 13 residues. CDR3 in DNA: TGCGCCAGCAGCCATCTTAGCGGCGATGAGCAGTTCTTC. Translating gives CASSHLSGDEQFF.

The chain is built from TRBV2 and TRBJ2-4; a possible D gene is TRBD1 (6 bases). V was trimmed by 3 bases and J by 2 bases, leaving 11 bases between them. The CDR3 contains 15 residues. The V gene's germline CDR1 is SNHLY and CDR2 FYNNEI. CDR3 residues: CASSEAGASKNIQYF. In nucleotides, the CDR3 is TGTGCCAGCAGTGAGGCAGGGGCGTCCAAAAACATTCAGTACTTC.

This clone was counted once. The chain links TRBV7-9 to TRBJ2-7; TRBD1 aligns across 9 bases. CDR1 SEHNR and CDR2 FQNEAQ come from the germline V gene (reference sequence). The CDR3 covers 15 residues. V lost 6 bases and J lost 7; bases outside the gene matches: 13. The CDR3 is CASSPGTGYRFEQYF. As DNA, the CDR3 is TGTGCCAGCAGTCCCGGGACAGGGTATAGATTTGAGCAGTACTTC.

The chain is built from TRBV7-9 and TRBJ2-3; D gene unclear. Trimming took off 5 bases at V and 0 bases at J, with 12 bases between the two ends. The CDR3 is 15 amino acids. Per germline, CDR1 SEHNR and CDR2 FQNEAQ (reference sequence). For the CDR3, the DNA is TGTGCCAGCAGCCCGTCTTGGGCGAGCACAGATACGCAGTATTTT. It encodes CASSPSWASTDTQYF.

This clone was seen just once. This CDR3 reads CASSYSRENYGYTF. The CDR3, as DNA: TGTGCCAGCAGTTACTCGAGGGAGAACTATGGCTACACCTTC. The chain uses TRBV6-6 and TRBJ1-2; D is unresolved. With 0 bases removed from V and 2 bases from J, the gap between germline ends came to 7 bases. Per the germline V gene, CDR1 is MNHNY and CDR2 is SVGAGI (reference sequence). This CDR3 contains 14 residues.

This clone came up once. The chain has TRBV6-5 and TRBJ2-7; 9 bases line up with TRBD1. Per germline, CDR1 MNHEY and CDR2 SVGAGI. This CDR3 is built from 15 residues. V lost 5 bases to trimming and J lost 2 bases; unmatched junction nucleotides: 7. CDR3 nucleotide sequence: TGTGCCAGCAGTCCACAGGGGGCGATCCCCTACGAGCAGTACTTC. It encodes CASSPQGAIPYEQYF.

CDR3 loop: CASSPFGQVNYEQYF. As DNA, the CDR3 is TGTGCCAGCTCACCATTTGGACAGGTGAACTACGAGCAGTACTTC. This rearrangement joins TRBV18 to TRBJ2-7; TRBD1 matches at 7 bases. Germline trimming cut 2 bases from V and 3 bases from J; bases unmatched to any gene: 7. CDR1 and CDR2 (germline): KGHSH, LQKENI. The CDR3 extends over 15 amino acids.

This clone was seen once. V usage is TRBV7-2 and J usage is TRBJ2-7; TRBD2 agrees at 15 bases. The V and J ends lost 5 bases and 6 bases, in that order; junction bases with no gene match: 2. The length of the CDR3 is 14 residues. Germline V gene lookup returns CDR1 SGHTA and CDR2 FQGNSA. CDR3 sequence: CASSLGLAGGEQYF. CDR3 sequence (DNA): TGTGCCAGCAGCCTGGGACTAGCGGGGGGCGAGCAGTACTTC.

The J gene is TRBJ2-2, the V gene TRBV5-4; TRBD2 aligns across 8 bases. Germline V gives CDR1 SGHNT, CDR2 YYREEE (reference sequence). With 2 bases clipped from V and 5 bases from J, the junction kept 8 bases outside the gene matches. The CDR3 contains 16 residues. CDR3 nucleotide sequence: TGTGCCAGCAGCTTAAGCGGGGGCGCGGGGACCGGGGAGCTGTTTTTT. This sequence encodes CASSLSGGAGTGELFF. Filled out from reference TRBV5-4 and TRBJ2-2, the complete variable domain reads ETGVTQSPTHLIKTRGQQVTLRCSSQSGHNTVSWYQQALGQGPQFIFQYYREEENGRGNFPPRFSGLQFPNYSSELNVNALELDDSALYLCASSLSGGAGTGELFFGEGSRLTVL.

The genes are TRBV19 and TRBJ2-4; D uncertain. V dropped 0 bases and J dropped 0 bases, with 12 bases sitting between them. Germline assignment: CDR1 LNHDA and CDR2 SQIVND (reference sequence). The CDR3 runs 17 residues. The DNA of the CDR3 is TGTGCCAGTAGTATAGATTTCGGAGTTCTAGCCAAAAACATTCAGTACTTC. It translates to CASSIDFGVLAKNIQYF.

The genes are TRBV7-9 and TRBJ1-6; 10 bases align to TRBD1. CDR1 is SEHNR, CDR2 FQNEAQ, per germline (reference sequence). With V trimmed by 3 bases and J by 9 bases, 2 bases remained unmatched. This CDR3 has 14 amino acids. CDR3 DNA: TGTGCCAGCAGCTTGACAGGGGGCGGTTCACCCCTCCACTTT. Translating it yields CASSLTGGGSPLHF.

This clone appeared once. The V and J genes are TRBV7-9 and TRBJ1-2, with D maybe TRBD1 (5 bases). Germline V gives CDR1 SEHNR, CDR2 FQNEAQ (reference sequence). The CDR3 runs 16 residues. V shed 2 bases and J shed 4 bases, with 17 bases lying between them. The CDR3 region has the DNA TGTGCCAGCAGCTTAAGAGGGAGGGGCCCCCTCTATGGCTACACCTTC. This encodes CASSLRGRGPLYGYTF. The full variable domain, rest sourced from reference TRBV7-9 and TRBJ1-2, is DTGVSQNPRHKITKRGQNVTFRCDPISEHNRLYWYRQTLGQGPEFLTYFQNEAQLEKSRLLSDRFSAERPKGSFSTLEIQRTEQGDSAMYLCASSLRGRGPLYGYTFGSGTRLTVV.

The chain links TRBV11-2 to TRBJ2-1; TRBD1 matches at 8 bases. CDR3 size: 14 residues. Unmatched junction bases numbered 3, after V lost 4 bases and J lost 4 bases. Germline V gene lookup returns CDR1 SGHAT and CDR2 FQNNGV. This CDR3 reads CASSSRQGYNEQFF. The CDR3 DNA reads as TGTGCCAGCAGCTCAAGACAGGGGTACAATGAGCAGTTCTTC.

V usage is TRBV7-9 and J usage is TRBJ1-6; D not resolved. The CDR3 is 15 amino acids. V was trimmed by 2 bases and J by 4 bases, leaving 9 bases between them. In germline, CDR1 is SEHNR, CDR2 FQNEAQ (reference sequence). The DNA for the CDR3 is TGTGCCAGCAGCTTATTTGGAGAGTATAATTCACCCCTCCACTTT. It translates to CASSLFGEYNSPLHF.

The J gene is TRBJ2-7, the V gene TRBV5-5; weak D call: TRBD2 (6 bases). Trimming took off 4 bases at V and 3 bases at J, with 20 bases between the two ends. Germline V gene lookup returns CDR1 SGHKS and CDR2 YYEKEE (reference sequence). This CDR3 region has 16 residues. This chain's CDR3 is CASSTGGGGKSYEQYF. The CDR3 DNA sequence: TGTGCCAGCAGCACGGGCGGTGGGGGGAAGAGCTACGAGCAGTACTTC.

The chain combines TRBV7-8 with TRBJ2-3, with 7 bases fitting TRBD2. The CDR3 sequence is 15 residues long. After removal of 6 bases from V and 4 bases from J, the junction contained 10 bases not matched to a gene. Germline V gives CDR1 SGHVS, CDR2 FQNEAQ. The CDR3: CASSTSGLSSDTQYF. In DNA, the CDR3 is TGTGCCAGCAGTACCTCGGGACTATCATCAGATACGCAGTATTTT.

This rearrangement joins TRBV7-8 to TRBJ2-2; 7 bases line up with TRBD1. Unmatched junction bases numbered 4, after V lost 5 bases and J lost 4 bases. The V gene's germline CDR1 is SGHVS and CDR2 FQNEAQ. This CDR3 is 14 amino acids long. The CDR3 protein is CASSTTGLTGELFF. CDR3 in DNA: TGTGCCAGCAGCACGACAGGGCTCACCGGGGAGCTGTTTTTT.

Regarding this clone: In the same sample, other DNA sequences code for this CDR3. The V and J genes are TRBV7-2 and TRBJ1-2; TRBD1 matches at 9 bases. The CDR3 is made up of 14 amino acids. Looked up from germline, CDR1 is SGHTA and CDR2 is FQGNSA. V shed 5 bases, J shed 1 base, and the junction held 2 bases outside the gene matches. The CDR3: CASSPGQGNYGYTF. CDR3 nucleotides: TGTGCCAGCAGCCCGGGACAGGGTAACTATGGCTACACCTTC.